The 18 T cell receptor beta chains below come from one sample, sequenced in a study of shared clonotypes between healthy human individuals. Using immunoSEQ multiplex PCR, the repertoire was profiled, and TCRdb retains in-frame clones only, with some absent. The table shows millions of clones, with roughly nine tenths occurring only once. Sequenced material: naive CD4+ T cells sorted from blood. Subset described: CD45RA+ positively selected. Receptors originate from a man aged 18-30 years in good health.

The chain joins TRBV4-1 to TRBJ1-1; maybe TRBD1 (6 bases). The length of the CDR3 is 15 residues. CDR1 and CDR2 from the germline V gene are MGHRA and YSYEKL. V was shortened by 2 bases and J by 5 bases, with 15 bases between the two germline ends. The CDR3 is CASSQLQGLGTEAFF. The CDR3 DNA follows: TGCGCCAGCAGCCAATTACAGGGCCTGGGTACTGAAGCTTTCTTT.

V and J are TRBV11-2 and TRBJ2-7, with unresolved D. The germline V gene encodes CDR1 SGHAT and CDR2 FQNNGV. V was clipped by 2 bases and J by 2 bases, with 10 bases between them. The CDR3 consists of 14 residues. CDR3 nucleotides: TGTGCCAGCAGCTTACCGCAATTCCCCTACGAGCAGTACTTC. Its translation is CASSLPQFPYEQYF.

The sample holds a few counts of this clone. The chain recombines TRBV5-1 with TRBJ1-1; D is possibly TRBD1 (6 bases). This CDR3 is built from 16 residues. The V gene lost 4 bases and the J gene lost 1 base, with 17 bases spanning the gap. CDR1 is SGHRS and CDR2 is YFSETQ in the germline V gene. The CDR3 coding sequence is TGCGCCAGCAGCCCCTTAACAGGGACGGGGAACACTGAAGCTTTCTTT. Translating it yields CASSPLTGTGNTEAFF.

CDR3 protein: CAWSPRPGQGQGSPLHF. Here the CDR3 DNA reads TGTGCCTGGAGTCCTAGACCGGGACAGGGGCAAGGTTCACCCCTCCACTTT. The chain uses TRBV30 and TRBJ1-6; 10 bases line up with TRBD1. The CDR3 runs 17 residues. The junction had 13 bases not matched to a gene; V was cut back by 2 bases and J by 9 bases. The germline CDR1 and CDR2 sequences are GTSNPN and SVGIG (reference sequence). Full variable domain (remainder filled in from reference TRBV30 and TRBJ1-6): SQTIHQWPATLVQPVGSPLSLECTVEGTSNPNLYWYRQAAGRGLQLLFYSVGIGQISSEVPQNLSASRPQDRQFILSSKKLLLSDSGFYLCAWSPRPGQGQGSPLHFGNGTRLTVT.

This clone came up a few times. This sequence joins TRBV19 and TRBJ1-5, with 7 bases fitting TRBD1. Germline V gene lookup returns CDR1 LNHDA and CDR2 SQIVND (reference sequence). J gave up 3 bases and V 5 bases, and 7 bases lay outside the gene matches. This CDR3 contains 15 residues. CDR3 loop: CASSPGGPNNQPQHF. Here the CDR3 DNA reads TGTGCCAGTAGTCCAGGGGGGCCCAACAATCAGCCCCAGCATTTT.

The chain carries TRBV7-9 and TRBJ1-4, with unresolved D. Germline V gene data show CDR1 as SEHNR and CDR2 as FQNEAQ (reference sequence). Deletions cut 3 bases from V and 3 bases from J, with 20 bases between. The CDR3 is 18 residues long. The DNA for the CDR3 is TGTGCCAGCAGCTTCCCGCTCGACCCGGGTCTGCCTAATGAAAAACTGTTTTTT. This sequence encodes CASSFPLDPGLPNEKLFF. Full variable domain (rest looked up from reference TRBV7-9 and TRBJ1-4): DTGVSQNPRHKITKRGQNVTFRCDPISEHNRLYWYRQTLGQGPEFLTYFQNEAQLEKSRLLSDRFSAERPKGSFSTLEIQRTEQGDSAMYLCASSFPLDPGLPNEKLFFGSGTQLSVL.

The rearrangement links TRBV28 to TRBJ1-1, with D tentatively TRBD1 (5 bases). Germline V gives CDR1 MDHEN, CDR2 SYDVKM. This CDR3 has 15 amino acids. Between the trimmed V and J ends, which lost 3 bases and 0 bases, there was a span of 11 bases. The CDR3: CASSFPWGLNTEAFF. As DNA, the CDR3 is TGTGCCAGCAGTTTCCCGTGGGGCCTGAACACTGAAGCTTTCTTT.

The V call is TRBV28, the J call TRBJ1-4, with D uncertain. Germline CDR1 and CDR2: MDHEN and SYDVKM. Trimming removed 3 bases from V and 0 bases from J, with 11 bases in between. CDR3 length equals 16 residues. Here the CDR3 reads CASSFVGISTNEKLFF. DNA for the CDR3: TGTGCCAGCAGTTTCGTCGGCATTTCAACTAATGAAAAACTGTTTTTT.

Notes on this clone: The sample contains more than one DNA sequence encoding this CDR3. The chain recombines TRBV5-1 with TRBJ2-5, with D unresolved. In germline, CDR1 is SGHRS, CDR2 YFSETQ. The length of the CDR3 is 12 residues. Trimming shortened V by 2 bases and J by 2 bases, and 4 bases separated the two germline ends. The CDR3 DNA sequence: TGCGCCAGCAGCTTAGAACAAGAGACCCAGTACTTC. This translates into CASSLEQETQYF. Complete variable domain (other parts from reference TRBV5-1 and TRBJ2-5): KAGVTQTPRYLIKTRGQQVTLSCSPISGHRSVSWYQQTPGQGLQFLFEYFSETQRNKGNFPGRFSGRQFSNSRSEMNVSTLELGDSALYLCASSLEQETQYFGPGTRLLVL.

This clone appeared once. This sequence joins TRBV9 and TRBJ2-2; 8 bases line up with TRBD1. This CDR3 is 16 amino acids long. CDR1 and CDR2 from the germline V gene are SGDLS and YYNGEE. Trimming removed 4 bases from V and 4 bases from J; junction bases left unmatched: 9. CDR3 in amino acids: CASSSPGQAPTGELFF. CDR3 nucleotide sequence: TGTGCCAGCAGCTCACCGGGACAGGCCCCCACCGGGGAGCTGTTTTTT. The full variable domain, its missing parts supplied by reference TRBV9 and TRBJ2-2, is DSGVTQTPKHLITATGQRVTLRCSPRSGDLSVYWYQQSLDQGLQFLIQYYNGEERAKGNILERFSAQQFPDLHSELNLSSLELGDSALYFCASSSPGQAPTGELFFGEGSRLTVL.

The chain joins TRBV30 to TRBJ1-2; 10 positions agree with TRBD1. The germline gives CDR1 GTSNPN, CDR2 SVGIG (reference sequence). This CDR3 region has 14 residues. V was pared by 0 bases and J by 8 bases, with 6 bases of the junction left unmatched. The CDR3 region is CAWSVLGQGVGYTF. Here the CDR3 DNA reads TGTGCCTGGAGTGTACTTGGACAGGGGGTGGGCTACACCTTC.

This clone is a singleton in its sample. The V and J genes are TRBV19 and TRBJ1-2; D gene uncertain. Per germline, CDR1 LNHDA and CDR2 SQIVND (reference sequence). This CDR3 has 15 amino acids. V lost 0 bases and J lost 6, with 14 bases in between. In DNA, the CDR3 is TGTGCCAGTAGTATAGAGAACAGAGAGTTCGATGGCTACACCTTC. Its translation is CASSIENREFDGYTF.

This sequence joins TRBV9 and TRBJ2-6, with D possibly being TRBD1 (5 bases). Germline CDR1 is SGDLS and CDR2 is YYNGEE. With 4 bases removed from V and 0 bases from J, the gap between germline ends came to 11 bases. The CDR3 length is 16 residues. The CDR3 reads CASSTRQTSGANVLTF. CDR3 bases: TGTGCCAGCAGCACACGACAGACCTCTGGGGCCAACGTCCTGACTTTC.

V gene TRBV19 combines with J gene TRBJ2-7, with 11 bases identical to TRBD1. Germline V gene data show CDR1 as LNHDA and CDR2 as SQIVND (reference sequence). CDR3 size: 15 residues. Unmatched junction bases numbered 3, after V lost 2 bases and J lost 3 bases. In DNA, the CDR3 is TGTGCCAGTAGTATATCGGGACAGGGGGGCTACGAGCAGTACTTC. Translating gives CASSISGQGGYEQYF.

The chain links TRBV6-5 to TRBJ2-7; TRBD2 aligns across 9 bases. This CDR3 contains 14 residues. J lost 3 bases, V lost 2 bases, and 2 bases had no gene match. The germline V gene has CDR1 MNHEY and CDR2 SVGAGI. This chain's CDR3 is CASSYSGRLYEQYF. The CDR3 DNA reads TGTGCCAGCAGTTACAGCGGGAGGCTCTACGAGCAGTACTTC.

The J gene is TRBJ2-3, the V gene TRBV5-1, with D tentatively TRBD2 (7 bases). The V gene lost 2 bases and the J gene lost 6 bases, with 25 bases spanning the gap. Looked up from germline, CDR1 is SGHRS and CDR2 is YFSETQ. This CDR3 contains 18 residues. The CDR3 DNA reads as TGCGCCAGCAGCTTCCAGGGGCCGCAGACGGGAGGTGGGGATACGCAGTATTTT. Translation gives CASSFQGPQTGGGDTQYF.

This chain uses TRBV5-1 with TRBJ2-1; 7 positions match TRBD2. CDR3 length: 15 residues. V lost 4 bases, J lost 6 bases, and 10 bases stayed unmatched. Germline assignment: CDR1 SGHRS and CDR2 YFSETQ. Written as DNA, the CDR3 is TGCGCCAGCAGCGTTGGGGCTAGCGGTATCAATGAGCAGTTCTTC. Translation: CASSVGASGINEQFF.

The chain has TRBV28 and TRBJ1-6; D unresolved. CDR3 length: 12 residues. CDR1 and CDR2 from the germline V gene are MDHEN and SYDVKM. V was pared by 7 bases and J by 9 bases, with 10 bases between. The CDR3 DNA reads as TGTGCCAGCACCCCGAGTGCTTCACCCCTCCACTTT. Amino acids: CASTPSASPLHF.